The next 19 T cell receptor beta chains were all read from a single sample in a study of shared clonotypes between healthy human individuals. Assay: immunoSEQ multiplex PCR; the TCRdb copy retains only in-frame clones and omits some. The data contain about 980,000 clones, approximately 80% of them singletons. Material: memory CD4+ T cells sorted from blood. Subset reported: CD45RA-negative fraction. The origin of the receptors is a man younger than 35 in good health.

This clone was observed at least ten times. The sample holds other DNA sequences that translate to the same CDR3. The rearrangement uses TRBV4-1 and TRBJ1-6; tentatively, D is TRBD1 (5 bases). CDR3 length: 17 amino acids. Trimming removed 1 base at V and 0 bases at J, with 10 bases between. Germline V CDR1 and CDR2: MGHRA, YSYEKL. The CDR3 region is CASSQVAGSSYNSPLHF. In DNA form, the CDR3 reads TGCGCCAGCAGCCAAGTGGCAGGGAGCTCCTATAATTCACCCCTCCACTTT.

The rearrangement uses TRBV10-3 and TRBJ2-2; maybe TRBD1 (5 bases). The germline V gene has CDR1 ENHRY and CDR2 SYGVKD. The CDR3 runs 15 residues. Trimming took 0 bases from V and 5 from J, leaving 10 bases between them. CDR3 amino acids: CAISESDTRTGELFF. The CDR3 region has the DNA TGTGCCATCAGTGAGTCGGACACACGAACCGGGGAGCTGTTTTTT.

This chain uses TRBV19 with TRBJ1-6, with unresolved D. Germline CDR1 and CDR2: LNHDA and SQIVND (reference sequence). Trimming removed 3 bases from V and 10 bases from J, with 16 bases in between. This CDR3 comprises 15 residues. The DNA for the CDR3 is TGTGCCAGTAGTATTTCTTGGCAGGCTGAGTCACCCCTCCACTTT. This encodes CASSISWQAESPLHF.

The chain is built from TRBV19 and TRBJ2-3, with 7 positions matching TRBD1. The CDR3 consists of 14 residues. V lost 5 bases and J lost 4; bases outside the gene matches: 6. Germline CDR1 is LNHDA and CDR2 is SQIVND (reference sequence). In DNA form, the CDR3 reads TGTGCCAGTAGTCTGGGACAGCCCCCAGATACGCAGTATTTT. The encoded protein is CASSLGQPPDTQYF.

This chain links TRBV7-2 with TRBJ2-7, with 9 bases fitting TRBD2. This CDR3 is 15 amino acids long. Germline values: CDR1 SGHTA, CDR2 FQGNSA. Trimming at V came to 2 bases and at J to 0 bases, leaving 2 bases not matched to a gene. In DNA form, the CDR3 reads TGTGCCAGCAGCTTATGGACTAGCGCCTCCTACGAGCAGTACTTC. This sequence encodes CASSLWTSASYEQYF.

The CDR3 reads CASSSLDTQYF. Here the CDR3 DNA reads TGTGCCAGCAGCAGTCTAGATACGCAGTATTTT. The chain joins TRBV7-8 to TRBJ2-3; unclear D gene. This CDR3 has 11 amino acids. The germline CDR1 and CDR2 sequences are SGHVS and FQNEAQ. V was trimmed by 5 bases and J by 5 bases, leaving 5 bases between them.

Turning to this clone: Since a far larger clone is one base different, this is likely a read error. The V gene is TRBV11-3, the J gene TRBJ1-1; D is undetermined. The ends were cut back, 7 bases at V and 1 base at J, with 10 bases in the middle. Looked up from germline, CDR1 is SGHNT and CDR2 is YENEEA. The CDR3 consists of 13 residues. The CDR3 here is CASNLTENTEAFF. CDR3 in DNA: TGTGCCAGCAACTTGACTGAGAACACTGAAGCTTTCTTT.

The chain recombines TRBV29-1 with TRBJ2-7; perhaps TRBD1 as D (7 bases). The CDR3 extends over 17 amino acids. CDR1 and CDR2 from the germline V gene are SQVTM and ANQGSEA. Trimming shortened V by 4 bases and J by 3 bases, and 25 bases separated the two germline ends. The CDR3 sequence: CSVGGETGSVLFYEQYF. CDR3 nucleotides: TGCAGCGTTGGGGGGGAGACAGGGAGTGTACTTTTCTACGAGCAGTACTTC.

The V and J genes are TRBV28 and TRBJ2-6; TRBD1 matches 7 bases. V gave up 6 bases and J gave up 1 base; unmatched junction bases: 12. CDR1 and CDR2 (germline): MDHEN, SYDVKM. This CDR3 is 18 amino acids long. DNA for the CDR3: TGTGCCAGCAGCTTCGACAGGGTCTCCTCATCTGGGGCCAACGTCCTGACTTTC. Protein: CASSFDRVSSSGANVLTF.

The CDR3 reads CASSEGQGARSPLHF. DNA of the CDR3: TGTGCCAGCAGTGAGGGACAGGGGGCGCGATCACCCCTCCACTTT. The V and J genes are TRBV2 and TRBJ1-6, with TRBD1 matching over 12 bases. The CDR3 contains 15 residues. The V gene's germline CDR1 is SNHLY and CDR2 FYNNEI. Germline trimming cut 3 bases from V and 10 bases from J; bases unmatched to any gene: 4.

For this clone: This likely came from a read error, as a far larger clone is one base away. The chain uses TRBV2 and TRBJ1-2; TRBD1 might be the D (5 bases). Germline CDR1 reads SNHLY; CDR2 reads FYNNEI. Trimming left V 5 bases short and J 0 bases short, with 13 bases between. CDR3 size: 15 residues. CDR3 DNA sequence: TGTGCCAGCAGTCCCGGGACGTTCGCTAACTATGGCTACACCTTC. Protein: CASSPGTFANYGYTF.

The count of this clone is one. The chain couples TRBV14 to TRBJ1-1; no clear D. With 0 bases removed from V and 4 bases from J, the gap between germline ends came to 18 bases. The germline V gene encodes CDR1 SGHDN and CDR2 FVKESK. The CDR3 spans 17 residues. The DNA for the CDR3 is TGTGCCAGCAGCCAAGATCGCTACGGGAGGTTTAGCACTGAAGCTTTCTTT. It encodes CASSQDRYGRFSTEAFF.

This chain links TRBV5-1 with TRBJ1-2, with 9 bases matching TRBD1. The CDR3 loop spans 13 amino acids. Germline values: CDR1 SGHRS, CDR2 YFSETQ. Germline trimming cut 3 bases from V and 8 bases from J; bases unmatched to any gene: 5. CDR3 in amino acids: CASSSRTGEGYTF. The CDR3 DNA is TGCGCCAGCAGCTCCCGGACAGGGGAGGGCTACACCTTC. The full variable domain, completed using reference TRBV5-1 and TRBJ1-2, is KAGVTQTPRYLIKTRGQQVTLSCSPISGHRSVSWYQQTPGQGLQFLFEYFSETQRNKGNFPGRFSGRQFSNSRSEMNVSTLELGDSALYLCASSSRTGEGYTFGSGTRLTVV.

CDR3 in amino acids: CASSSLHPDRYGYTF. The CDR3 coding sequence is TGTGCCAGCAGCTCCCTCCACCCGGACAGATATGGCTACACCTTC. This rearrangement joins TRBV7-9 to TRBJ1-2, with D possibly TRBD1 on 6 matching bases. CDR1 and CDR2 (germline): SEHNR, FQNEAQ (reference sequence). The V gene lost 4 bases and the J gene lost 5 bases, with 17 bases spanning the gap. The CDR3 length is 15 residues.

The V and J genes are TRBV7-8 and TRBJ2-5; maybe TRBD1 (6 bases). The V end was cut by 1 base, the J end by 4 bases, with 16 bases between. The germline V gene encodes CDR1 SGHVS and CDR2 FQNEAQ. This CDR3 spans 16 amino acids. CDR3 in DNA: TGTGCCAGCAGCTTAGGGTCAGTGGCGACAGGAGAGACCCAGTACTTC. Encoded protein: CASSLGSVATGETQYF.

The V gene is TRBV18, the J gene TRBJ1-6; D uncertain. CDR1 is KGHSH, CDR2 LQKENI, per germline. The CDR3 has 15 amino acids. V was pared by 1 base and J by 7 bases, with 11 bases between. The CDR3 sequence is CASSPREGQNSPLHF. The DNA for the CDR3 is TGTGCCAGCTCACCACGCGAGGGTCAAAATTCACCCCTCCACTTT. Full variable domain (remainder filled in from reference TRBV18 and TRBJ1-6): NAGVMQNPRHLVRRRGQEARLRCSPMKGHSHVYWYRQLPEEGLKFMVYLQKENIIDESGMPKERFSAEFPKEGPSILRIQQVVRGDSAAYFCASSPREGQNSPLHFGNGTRLTVT.

The chain recombines TRBV29-1 with TRBJ1-3, with a tentative D call TRBD1 (6 bases). CDR1 is SQVTM, CDR2 ANQGSEA, per germline. V was trimmed by 5 bases and J by 4 bases, leaving 15 bases between them. This CDR3 has 14 residues. DNA of the CDR3: TGCAGCGTTTCCTCGACAGGAAAGGGAAACACCATATATTTT. As protein: CSVSSTGKGNTIYF.

Notes on this clone: The sample contains more than one DNA sequence encoding this CDR3. The gene calls are TRBV9 and TRBJ2-5; 8 nucleotides line up with TRBD2. Germline V lookup: CDR1 SGDLS, CDR2 YYNGEE. Trimming removed 0 bases from V and 0 bases from J; junction bases left unmatched: 4. The CDR3 sequence is 16 residues long. Here the CDR3 DNA reads TGTGCCAGCAGCGTAGGAGTAGCGGGGTACCAAGAGACCCAGTACTTC. It specifies CASSVGVAGYQETQYF.

This clone showed up just a few times. The chain is built from TRBV5-6 and TRBJ1-1; D gene ambiguous. This CDR3 region has 12 residues. Germline CDR1 reads SGHDT; CDR2 reads YYEEEE. The ends were cut back, 2 bases at V and 6 bases at J, with 8 bases in the middle. CDR3 region: CASSFFSAEAFF. For the CDR3, the DNA is TGTGCCAGCAGCTTTTTCTCAGCTGAAGCTTTCTTT.